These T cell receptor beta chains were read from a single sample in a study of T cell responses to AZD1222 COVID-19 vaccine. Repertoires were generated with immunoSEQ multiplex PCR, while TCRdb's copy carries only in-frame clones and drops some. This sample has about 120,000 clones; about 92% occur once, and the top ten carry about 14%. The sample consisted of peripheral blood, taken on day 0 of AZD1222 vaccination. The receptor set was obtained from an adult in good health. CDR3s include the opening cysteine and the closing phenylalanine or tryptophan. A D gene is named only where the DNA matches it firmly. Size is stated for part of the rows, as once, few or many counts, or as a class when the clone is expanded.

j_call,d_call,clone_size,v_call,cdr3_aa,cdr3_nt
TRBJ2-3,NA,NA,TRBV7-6,CASSSHVANPTQYF,TGTGCCAGCAGCTCCCACGTCGCTAATCCTACGCAGTATTTT
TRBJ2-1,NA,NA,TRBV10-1,CASSDGTVNNEQFF,TGCGCCAGCAGTGATGGGACGGTTAACAATGAGCAGTTCTTC
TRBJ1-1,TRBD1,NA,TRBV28,CASSLGQFSTEAFF,TGTGCCAGCAGTTTGGGACAGTTTTCCACTGAAGCTTTCTTT
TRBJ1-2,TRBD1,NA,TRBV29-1,CSVEDTGGADGYTF,TGCAGCGTTGAAGATACAGGGGGCGCAGATGGCTACACCTTC
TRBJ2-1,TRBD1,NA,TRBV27,CASSFDRGGLFRNEQFF,TGTGCCAGCAGTTTTGACAGGGGGGGCTTGTTTCGCAATGAGCAGTTCTTC
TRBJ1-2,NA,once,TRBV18,CASSPPWEQPNYGYTF,TGTGCCAGCTCACCACCTTGGGAGCAACCTAACTATGGCTACACCTTC
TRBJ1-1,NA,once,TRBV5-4,CASSLVARGLNTEAFF,TGTGCCAGCAGCTTGGTGGCTAGGGGATTGAACACTGAAGCTTTCTTT
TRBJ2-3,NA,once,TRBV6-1,CASSKAPGEGAFTDTQYF,TGTGCCAGCAGTAAAGCCCCCGGGGAGGGGGCCTTCACAGATACGCAGTATTTT
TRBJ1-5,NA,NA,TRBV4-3,CASSQDLTGLRSNQPQHF,TGCGCCAGCAGCCAAGATCTTACAGGGCTTAGGAGCAATCAGCCCCAGCATTTT
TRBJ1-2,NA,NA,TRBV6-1,CASSEDTRGVGGYTF,TGTGCCAGCAGTGAAGATACTCGGGGGGTTGGCGGCTACACCTTC
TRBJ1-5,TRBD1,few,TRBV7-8,CASIDRGQGNQPQHF,TGTGCCAGCATCGACAGGGGGCAAGGCAATCAGCCCCAGCATTTT
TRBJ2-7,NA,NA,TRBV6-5,CASKTSWSSYEQYF,TGTGCCAGCAAGACCTCCTGGAGCTCCTACGAGCAGTACTTC
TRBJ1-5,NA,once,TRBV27,CASRREVGARNQPQHF,TGTGCCAGCAGAAGGGAAGTTGGCGCAAGGAATCAGCCCCAGCATTTT
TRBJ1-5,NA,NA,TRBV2,CASREDTSNQPQHF,TGTGCCAGCAGGGAGGACACGAGCAATCAGCCCCAGCATTTT
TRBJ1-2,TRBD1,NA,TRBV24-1,CATSDFAGQNYGYTF,TGTGCCACCAGTGATTTTGCGGGACAGAACTATGGCTACACCTTC
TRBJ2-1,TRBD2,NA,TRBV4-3,CASSQGRRLAGYNEQFF,TGCGCCAGCAGCCAAGGTCGTAGGCTAGCGGGCTACAATGAGCAGTTCTTC
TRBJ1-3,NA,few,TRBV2,CASTSLGGGEGNTIYF,TGTGCCAGCACCAGCTTAGGAGGAGGCGAAGGAAACACCATATATTTT
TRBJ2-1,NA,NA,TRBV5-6,CASSPVLVSYNEQFF,TGTGCCAGCAGCCCCGTATTAGTCTCCTACAATGAGCAGTTCTTC
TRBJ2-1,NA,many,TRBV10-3,CAISEDSAGNEQFF,TGTGCCATCAGTGAGGACAGTGCGGGAAATGAGCAGTTCTTC
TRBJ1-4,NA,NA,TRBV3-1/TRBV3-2,CASSLPTNEKLFF,TGTGCCAGCAGCCTTCCAACTAATGAAAAACTGTTTTTT
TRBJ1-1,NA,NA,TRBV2,CASSGQRTVNTEAFF,TGTGCCAGCAGTGGACAGAGAACAGTGAACACTGAAGCTTTCTTT
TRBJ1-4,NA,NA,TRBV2,CASSVVREKLFF,TGTGCCAGCAGTGTGGTTAGGGAAAAACTGTTTTTT
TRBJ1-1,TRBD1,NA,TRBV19,CASSIASQTGGASTEAFF,TGTGCCAGTAGTATAGCAAGTCAAACAGGGGGCGCGAGCACTGAAGCTTTCTTT
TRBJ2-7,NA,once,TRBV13,CASSLGQASSYEQYF,TGTGCCAGCAGCTTAGGGCAGGCGAGCTCCTACGAGCAGTACTTC
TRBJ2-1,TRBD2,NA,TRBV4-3,CASSHESGGALNEQFF,TGCGCCAGCAGCCATGAGAGCGGGGGGGCGCTTAATGAGCAGTTCTTC
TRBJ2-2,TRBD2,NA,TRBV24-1,CATSDLGAGENTGELFF,TGTGCCACCAGTGATTTAGGGGCGGGAGAGAACACCGGGGAGCTGTTTTTT
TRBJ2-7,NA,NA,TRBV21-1,CASGTSGDPQTSYEQYF,TGTGCCAGCGGGACTAGCGGAGACCCTCAGACCTCCTACGAGCAGTACTTC
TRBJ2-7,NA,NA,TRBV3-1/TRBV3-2,CASSQDSGGGAFYEQYF,TGTGCCAGCAGCCAAGATTCGGGAGGGGGCGCATTCTACGAGCAGTACTTC